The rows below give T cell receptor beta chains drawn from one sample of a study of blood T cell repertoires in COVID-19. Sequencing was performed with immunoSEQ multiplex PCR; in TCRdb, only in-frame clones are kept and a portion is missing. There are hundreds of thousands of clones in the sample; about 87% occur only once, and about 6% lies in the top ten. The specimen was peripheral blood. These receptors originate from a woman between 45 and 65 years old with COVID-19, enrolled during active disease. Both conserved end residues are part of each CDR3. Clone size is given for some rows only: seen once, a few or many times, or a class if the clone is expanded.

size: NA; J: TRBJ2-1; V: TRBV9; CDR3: CASSVLAGARNEQFF
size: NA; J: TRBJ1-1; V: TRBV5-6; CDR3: CASSPGQFNTEAFF
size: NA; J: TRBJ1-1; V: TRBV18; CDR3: CASSPNQAAYLGNTEAFF
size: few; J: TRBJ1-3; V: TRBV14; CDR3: CASSPGTGGSGNTIYF
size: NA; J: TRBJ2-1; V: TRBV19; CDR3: CASSITGTSGYNEQFF
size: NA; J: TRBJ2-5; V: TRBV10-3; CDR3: CAISESGSGKQETQYF
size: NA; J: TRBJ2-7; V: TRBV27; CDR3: CASSSSGAGQVYEQYF
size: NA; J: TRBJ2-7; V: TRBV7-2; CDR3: CASSPEGASYEQYF
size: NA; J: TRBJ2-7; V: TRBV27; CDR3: CASSLTGLSSYEQYF
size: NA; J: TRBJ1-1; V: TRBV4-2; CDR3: CASSGTQYTEAFF
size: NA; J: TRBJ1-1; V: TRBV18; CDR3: CASSPVDTEAFF
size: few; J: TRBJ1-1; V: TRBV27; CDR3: CASSFRGVNAEAFF
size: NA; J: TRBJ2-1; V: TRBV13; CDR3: CASSTRPSGRVLGLYNEQFF
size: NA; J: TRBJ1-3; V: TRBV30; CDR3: CAWSGHRGRSGNTIYF
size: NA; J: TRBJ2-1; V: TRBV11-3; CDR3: CASSSSGGTTYNEQFF
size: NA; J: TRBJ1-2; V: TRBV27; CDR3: CASRRDGDYGYTF